This T cell receptor (beta chain) was profiled in a study of cytomegalovirus exposure and HLA in healthy donors. The donors were part of the validation cohort of around 110 subjects. That cohort was separate from the first cohort, which comprised 670 or so subjects. This clone was observed a single time. This CDR3 region has 15 residues. Trimming cost V 0 bases and J 4 bases, with 13 bases left between them. The germline CDR1 and CDR2 sequences are SGHRS and YFSETQ. Sequencing was performed with immunoSEQ multiplex PCR; in TCRdb, only in-frame clones are kept and a portion is missing. The sample shows around 52,000 clones, 93% of them seen only once.

Sequenced input: PBMCs. This chain uses TRBV5-1 with TRBJ1-1; D is unclear. This clonotype was obtained from a woman aged 18-30 years in good health and CMV-seronegative. The CDR3 sequence is CASSLVNGVATEAFF. DNA for the CDR3: TGCGCCAGCAGCTTGGTTAACGGGGTTGCCACTGAAGCTTTCTTT.